This record covers a single T cell receptor (beta chain). The data were obtained in a study of control samples from healthy donors and cancer patients. The CDR3 contains 17 residues. The germline V gene encodes CDR1 MNHEY and CDR2 SMNVEV (reference sequence). The V end was cut by 2 bases, the J end by 6 bases, with 20 bases between. The assay was immunoSEQ multiplex PCR, and TCRdb's table has in-frame clones only and misses some. The sample has about 160,000 clones, about 90% seen once. This sequence was found in a man aged 25-40 years in good health. Sequencing was performed on blood. The genes are TRBV27 and TRBJ1-5, with D maybe TRBD1 (6 bases). CDR3 sequence reads: CASSLSGLGGGGQPQHF. The CDR3, as DNA: TGTGCCAGCAGTTTAAGTGGATTGGGGGGCGGGGGTCAGCCCCAGCATTTT.